Shown below are 32 T cell receptor beta chains from a single sample sequenced in a study of shared clonotypes between healthy human individuals. Only in-frame clones appear in the TCRdb table, and some are missing; sequencing was by immunoSEQ multiplex PCR. The table has approximately 1.4 million clones, under 99% seen once. The specimen sequenced was naive CD4+ T cells sorted from blood. Subset given: CD45RA+ positively selected. Receptors were obtained from a man between 25 and 39 years old in good health.

The rearrangement links TRBV2 to TRBJ2-7; 7 bases agree with TRBD1. The germline V gene encodes CDR1 SNHLY and CDR2 FYNNEI. This CDR3 contains 15 residues. J gave up 2 bases and V 3 bases, and 7 bases lay outside the gene matches. Here the CDR3 reads CASSDYRDRTYEQYF. The CDR3, as DNA: TGTGCCAGCAGTGACTACCGGGACAGAACCTACGAGCAGTACTTC.

The chain links TRBV10-2 to TRBJ2-1; tentative D call: TRBD2 (6 bases). The V end lost 1 base, the J end lost 6 bases, and 10 bases lay between the germline ends. CDR1 is WSHSY and CDR2 is SAAADI in the germline V gene. CDR3 length: 14 amino acids. CDR3 nucleotides: TGCGCCAGCAGTGAGTTGGTAGCGGCCAATGAGCAGTTCTTC. The encoded protein is CASSELVAANEQFF.

V is TRBV7-8 and J is TRBJ2-7, with 8 positions matching TRBD1. Germline CDR1 SGHVS, CDR2 FQNEAQ. V was pared by 5 bases and J by 6 bases, with 9 bases of the junction left unmatched. There are 14 residues in the CDR3. This chain's CDR3 is CASSTGGTAGEQYF. The CDR3 coding sequence is TGTGCCAGCAGCACAGGGGGGACGGCGGGCGAGCAGTACTTC.

The chain is built from TRBV19 and TRBJ1-1; D not certain. The CDR3 runs 13 residues. From germline, CDR1 is LNHDA and CDR2 SQIVND (reference sequence). Trimming took off 3 bases at V and 2 bases at J, with 7 bases between the two ends. The CDR3 here is CASSISDNTEAFF. The DNA of the CDR3 is TGTGCCAGTAGTATTTCGGACAACACTGAAGCTTTCTTT.

For this clone: In this CDR3 the conserved last residue, phenylalanine or tryptophan, is missing, so a read error is likely. The gene calls are TRBV28 and TRBJ2-7; unclear D gene. Deletions cut 3 bases from V and 6 bases from J, with 6 bases between. CDR1 and CDR2 (germline): MDHEN, SYDVKM. The CDR3 has 11 amino acids. The CDR3 DNA follows: TGTGCCAGCAGTTTTTGGGGCGAGCAGTACCTC. Amino acids: CASSFWGEQYL.

This clone was counted a single time. The J gene is TRBJ2-7, the V gene TRBV19; 8 nucleotides line up with TRBD2. The junction had 7 bases not matched to a gene; V was cut back by 6 bases and J by 0 bases. The CDR3 has 15 amino acids. The V gene's germline CDR1 is LNHDA and CDR2 SQIVND (reference sequence). The CDR3 DNA is TGTGCCAGTAGGGGACGGGAGGGCACCTCCTACGAGCAGTACTTC. It translates to CASRGREGTSYEQYF.

This rearrangement joins TRBV19 to TRBJ2-7; 7 bases are shared with TRBD1. The germline V gene has CDR1 LNHDA and CDR2 SQIVND (reference sequence). V gave up 5 bases and J gave up 3 bases; unmatched junction bases: 7. This CDR3 comprises 14 residues. Here the CDR3 reads CASSRQGWVYEQYF. The CDR3 nucleotides are TGTGCCAGTAGTCGACAGGGATGGGTCTACGAGCAGTACTTC.

The chain combines TRBV7-8 with TRBJ1-2; no clear D gene. V lost 0 bases and J lost 5, with 16 bases in between. Germline V CDR1 and CDR2: SGHVS, FQNEAQ. The CDR3 loop spans 16 amino acids. The CDR3 loop reads CASSLALSDPHYGYTF. In nucleotides, the CDR3 is TGTGCCAGCAGCTTAGCGCTTAGCGATCCTCATTATGGCTACACCTTC.

The rearrangement uses TRBV6-1 and TRBJ1-5, with 7 nucleotides matching TRBD1. Germline CDR1 is MNHNS and CDR2 is SASEGT. CDR3 size: 15 residues. V shed 4 bases and J 7 bases; nucleotides not matched to a gene: 10. The chain's CDR3 is CASSATSGGGQPQHF. DNA of the CDR3: TGTGCCAGCAGTGCGACTTCAGGGGGAGGACAGCCCCAGCATTTT.

V usage is TRBV5-1 and J usage is TRBJ2-5; 10 positions match TRBD2. The CDR3 runs 16 residues. Germline V lookup: CDR1 SGHRS, CDR2 YFSETQ. J gave up 4 bases and V 1 base, and 7 bases lay outside the gene matches. CDR3: CASSLLAGVRRETQYF. DNA for the CDR3: TGCGCCAGCAGCTTGCTAGCGGGAGTTCGTAGAGAGACCCAGTACTTC.

The rearrangement links TRBV28 to TRBJ2-5; D unclear. The ends were cut back, 6 bases at V and 5 bases at J, with 16 bases in the middle. Germline V gene sequence: CDR1 MDHEN, CDR2 SYDVKM. The CDR3 extends over 14 amino acids. The CDR3 protein is CASRPMGIWETQYF. The CDR3, as DNA: TGTGCCAGCAGGCCTATGGGGATTTGGGAGACCCAGTACTTC.

The rearrangement links TRBV7-6 to TRBJ2-7; 10 bases match TRBD1. The CDR3 is 16 residues long. V lost 1 base, J lost 4 bases, and 7 bases stayed unmatched. The germline CDR1 and CDR2 sequences are SGHVS and FNYEAQ. The CDR3 nucleotides are TGTGCCAGCAGCTTAGGACCGGGACAGGGGTATTACGAGCAGTACTTC. Protein sequence: CASSLGPGQGYYEQYF.

DNA for the CDR3: TGTGCCAGCAGCTTACCCGGACAGATCTATGGCTACACCTTC. This encodes CASSLPGQIYGYTF. V usage is TRBV5-4 and J usage is TRBJ1-2; D is perhaps TRBD1 (6 bases). CDR1 and CDR2 (germline): SGHNT, YYREEE (reference sequence). The length of the CDR3 is 14 residues. V lost 2 bases and J lost 4, with 12 bases in between.

The CDR3 DNA sequence: TGTGCCAGCAGCTTAGATTTTGCGGGAGACACTGATACGCAGTATTTT. This sequence encodes CASSLDFAGDTDTQYF. The V call is TRBV7-9, the J call TRBJ2-3; 7 bases map to TRBD2. From germline, CDR1 is SEHNR and CDR2 FQNEAQ (reference sequence). This CDR3 has 16 residues. J lost 6 bases, V lost 1 base, and 10 bases had no gene match.

V and J are TRBV19 and TRBJ1-4; TRBD1 might be the D (5 bases). Germline V CDR1 and CDR2: LNHDA, SQIVND (reference sequence). The ends were cut back, 6 bases at V and 4 bases at J, with 12 bases in the middle. The CDR3 has 14 residues. CDR3 region: CASSTRQYNEKLFF. The CDR3 bases are TGTGCCAGTAGCACCCGACAGTATAATGAAAAACTGTTTTTT.

The CDR3 spells CASSHLKQGGYGNTQYF. The DNA for the CDR3 is TGCGCCAGCAGCCACCTTAAACAGGGGGGTTATGGAAATACGCAGTATTTT. The V gene is TRBV4-1, the J gene TRBJ2-3; 8 positions agree with TRBD1. Germline V gene data show CDR1 as MGHRA and CDR2 as YSYEKL. The CDR3 runs 17 residues. V was pared by 3 bases and J by 7 bases, with 15 bases of the junction left unmatched.

Here the CDR3 DNA reads TGTGCCAGCCAAGCAGGCCACTACGAGCAGTACTTC. It is translated as CASQAGHYEQYF. The chain uses TRBV7-9 and TRBJ2-7; D is unresolved. CDR3 length equals 12 residues. The V and J ends lost 8 bases and 3 bases respectively, with 11 bases between them. The germline gives CDR1 SEHNR, CDR2 FQNEAQ (reference sequence). Variable domain in full (rest from reference TRBV7-9 and TRBJ2-7): DTGVSQNPRHKITKRGQNVTFRCDPISEHNRLYWYRQTLGQGPEFLTYFQNEAQLEKSRLLSDRFSAERPKGSFSTLEIQRTEQGDSAMYLCASQAGHYEQYFGPGTRLTVT.

The rearrangement joins TRBV6-1 to TRBJ2-7; no definite D call. The CDR3 contains 12 residues. The V gene's germline CDR1 is MNHNS and CDR2 SASEGT. Trimming shortened V by 7 bases and J by 5 bases, and 12 bases separated the two germline ends. CDR3 in amino acids: CASKGPLNEQYF. CDR3 coding DNA: TGTGCCAGCAAAGGTCCTTTGAACGAGCAGTACTTC.

The chain uses TRBV27 and TRBJ1-1, with D uncertain. The CDR3 is made up of 10 amino acids. V lost 7 bases and J lost 14, with 14 bases in between. Germline V gene lookup returns CDR1 MNHEY and CDR2 SMNVEV (reference sequence). CDR3 nucleotide sequence: TGTGCCAGCACCTCCCCCCAGCGCTTCTTT. This encodes CASTSPQRFF.

This clone has just one count. In DNA form, the CDR3 reads TGTGCCAGCAGACGAAGGACTAGCGGGAGGCTAGGCTACAATGAGCAGTTCTTC. Its translation: CASRRRTSGRLGYNEQFF. The chain has TRBV28 and TRBJ2-1; 14 bases align to TRBD2. V shed 6 bases, J shed 3 bases, and the junction held 10 bases outside the gene matches. CDR3 length: 18 residues. CDR1 is MDHEN and CDR2 is SYDVKM in the germline V gene.

This rearrangement joins TRBV18 to TRBJ1-4; D is ambiguous. The germline V and J ends were trimmed by 3 bases and 0 bases, with 11 bases remaining between them. CDR3 length equals 16 residues. The V gene's germline CDR1 is KGHSH and CDR2 LQKENI. CDR3 sequence: CASSPGHPATNEKLFF. CDR3 bases: TGTGCCAGCTCACCTGGCCATCCTGCAACTAATGAAAAACTGTTTTTT.

On this clone: The sample carries other DNA sequences with the same CDR3. The V gene is TRBV5-1, the J gene TRBJ2-1; D might be TRBD2 (6 bases). V was clipped by 3 bases and J by 0 bases, with 7 bases between them. The CDR3 runs 14 residues. Germline V gene data show CDR1 as SGHRS and CDR2 as YFSETQ. The CDR3 nucleotides are TGCGCCAGCAGCTCGGGAGACTCCTACAATGAGCAGTTCTTC. Translated: CASSSGDSYNEQFF.

The rearrangement links TRBV14 to TRBJ2-3; TRBD2 matches 7 bases. The CDR3 has 15 amino acids. Trimming at V came to 0 bases and at J to 6 bases, leaving 6 bases not matched to a gene. Germline lookup yields CDR1 SGHDN and CDR2 FVKESK. CDR3 nucleotides: TGTGCCAGCAGCCAAGAAACTAGCGCGTGGGATACGCAGTATTTT. This sequence encodes CASSQETSAWDTQYF.

Turning to this clone: The identical CDR3 is also encoded by other nucleotide sequences in the sample. This chain connects TRBV9 to TRBJ2-7, with D perhaps assigned TRBD1 or TRBD2 (5 bases each). Looked up from germline, CDR1 is SGDLS and CDR2 is YYNGEE. V was trimmed by 4 bases and J by 1 base, leaving 12 bases between them. The CDR3 runs 14 residues. This CDR3 is CASSPRDGSYEQYF. CDR3 sequence (DNA): TGTGCCAGCAGCCCCAGGGACGGATCCTACGAGCAGTACTTC.

The rearrangement uses TRBV28 and TRBJ1-3; D is ambiguous. The CDR3 extends over 13 amino acids. The germline gives CDR1 MDHEN, CDR2 SYDVKM. Between the trimmed V and J ends, which lost 9 bases and 3 bases, there was a span of 12 bases. DNA for the CDR3: TGTGCCAGTACGAAGGTCTTTGGAAACACCATATATTTT. Translation gives CASTKVFGNTIYF.

V is TRBV4-3 and J is TRBJ2-2; the D gene is possibly TRBD1 (5 bases). The germline V gene has CDR1 LGHNA and CDR2 YSLEER. The V end lost 1 base, the J end lost 0 bases, and 6 bases lay between the germline ends. CDR3 length: 15 amino acids. This CDR3 reads CASSQARANTGELFF. CDR3 in DNA: TGCGCCAGCAGCCAAGCCAGGGCGAACACCGGGGAGCTGTTTTTT.

The V and J genes are TRBV25-1 and TRBJ1-4; no clear D gene. The CDR3 length is 15 residues. Per the germline V gene, CDR1 is MGHDK and CDR2 is SYGVNS. The V end was cut by 3 bases, the J end by 0 bases, with 8 bases between. CDR3 amino acids: CASSDFGATNEKLFF. CDR3 nucleotide sequence: TGTGCCAGCAGTGACTTTGGGGCAACTAATGAAAAACTGTTTTTT.

This sequence joins TRBV5-1 and TRBJ2-7; a weak D match, TRBD1 (5 bases). The V end was cut by 2 bases, the J end by 3 bases, with 12 bases between. The V gene's germline CDR1 is SGHRS and CDR2 YFSETQ. The CDR3 length is 14 residues. The CDR3 nucleotides read TGCGCCAGCAGCTTCCAGGGTAGGAGCTACGAGCAGTACTTC. Protein: CASSFQGRSYEQYF. Full variable domain (remainder filled in from reference TRBV5-1 and TRBJ2-7): KAGVTQTPRYLIKTRGQQVTLSCSPISGHRSVSWYQQTPGQGLQFLFEYFSETQRNKGNFPGRFSGRQFSNSRSEMNVSTLELGDSALYLCASSFQGRSYEQYFGPGTRLTVT.

On this clone itself: Distinct nucleotide sequences in the sample also encode this CDR3. The chain combines TRBV5-1 with TRBJ2-3; a weak D match, TRBD1 (5 bases). V lost 4 bases to trimming and J lost 2 bases, with 8 bases between them. The CDR3 covers 13 residues. CDR1 is SGHRS, CDR2 YFSETQ, per germline. CDR3 sequence: CASSRGSTDTQYF. In nucleotides, the CDR3 is TGCGCCAGCAGCAGGGGTTCCACAGATACGCAGTATTTT.

The chain combines TRBV5-1 with TRBJ2-1, with TRBD1 as a possible D gene (5 bases). The CDR3 contains 15 residues. Trimming pared 0 bases from V and 4 bases from J, leaving 11 bases between. Per the germline V gene, CDR1 is SGHRS and CDR2 is YFSETQ. CDR3 protein: CASSLAMTEYNEQFF. CDR3 sequence (DNA): TGCGCCAGCAGCTTGGCCATGACAGAGTACAATGAGCAGTTCTTC.

The CDR3 DNA follows: TGTGCCAGCAGTTTCACCCACCGGGAGCTGTTTTTT. Translating it yields CASSFTHRELFF. This sequence joins TRBV27 and TRBJ2-2, with D unclear. This CDR3 has 12 amino acids. Germline V lookup: CDR1 MNHEY, CDR2 SMNVEV (reference sequence). Trimming shortened V by 3 bases and J by 9 bases, and 8 bases separated the two germline ends.

The chain has TRBV27 and TRBJ2-1; 8 bases line up with TRBD1. Germline loops: CDR1 MNHEY, CDR2 SMNVEV (reference sequence). This CDR3 is built from 15 residues. V dropped 7 bases and J dropped 5; count of bases not matched to a gene: 10. The CDR3 bases are TGTGCCAGCACCATGCGGACAGGGTTTAACAATGAGCAGTTCTTC. It translates to CASTMRTGFNNEQFF.